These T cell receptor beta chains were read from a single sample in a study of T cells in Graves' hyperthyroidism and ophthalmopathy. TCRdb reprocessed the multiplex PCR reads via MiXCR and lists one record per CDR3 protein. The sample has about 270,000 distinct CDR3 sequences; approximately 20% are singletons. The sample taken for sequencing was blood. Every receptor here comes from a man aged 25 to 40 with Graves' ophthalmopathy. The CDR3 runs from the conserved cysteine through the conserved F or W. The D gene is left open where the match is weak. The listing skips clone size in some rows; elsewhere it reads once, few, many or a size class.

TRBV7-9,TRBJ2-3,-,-,TGTGCCAGCAGCCCACAGAACAGGGTGAGCACGCAGTATTTT,CASSPQNRVSTQYF
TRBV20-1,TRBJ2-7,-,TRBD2,TGCAGTGCTAGCAGAACCGGGACTAGCGGGACCGACGAGCAGTACTTC,CSASRTGTSGTDEQYF
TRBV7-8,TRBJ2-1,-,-,TGTGCCAGCAGCCTCCGACTGTACAATGAGCGGTTCTTC,CASSLRLYNERFF
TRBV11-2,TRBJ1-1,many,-,TGTGCCAGCAGCTCCCGCCGATTTGGCACTGAAGCTTTCTTT,CASSSRRFGTEAFF
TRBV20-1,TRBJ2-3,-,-,TGCAGTGCTAATAGTCGTACAGATACGCAGTATTTT,CSANSRTDTQYF
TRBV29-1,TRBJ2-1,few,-,TGCAGCGTTGTTGCCTGGCGGGGTAACAATGAGCAGTTCTTC,CSVVAWRGNNEQFF
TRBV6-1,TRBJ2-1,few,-,TGTGCCAGCAGTGAAGCGGCGGGGAATGAGCAGTTCTTC,CASSEAAGNEQFF
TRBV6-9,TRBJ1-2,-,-,TGTGCCAGCAGTTACTTACGAGACAATGGCTACACCTTC,CASSYLRDNGYTF
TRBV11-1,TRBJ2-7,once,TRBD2,TGTGCCAGTAGTATTACTAGCGGTTACGAGCAGTACTTC,CASSITSGYEQYF
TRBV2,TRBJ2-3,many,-,TGTGCCAGCAGTGGGGCAAGACTAACTTCTAGCACAGATACGCAGTATTTT,CASSGARLTSSTDTQYF
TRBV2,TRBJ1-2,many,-,TGTGCCAGCAGTGAATCACCTGCCCAGGTTCACGGCTACACCTTC,CASSESPAQVHGYTF
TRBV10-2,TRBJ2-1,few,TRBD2,TGCGCCAGCAGCCGAACTAGCGGGAGGGCCTACAATGAGCAGTTCTTC,CASSRTSGRAYNEQFF
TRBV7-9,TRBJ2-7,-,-,TGTGCCAGCAGTCAGACACTATCCTACGAGCAGTACTTC,CASSQTLSYEQYF
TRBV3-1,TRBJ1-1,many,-,TGTGCCAGCAGTCGTGGGACCGATGAAGCTTTCTTT,CASSRGTDEAFF
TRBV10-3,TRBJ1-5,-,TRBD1,TGTGCCATCAGTGAATTCCGACAGGGCGGTCAGCCCCAGCATTTT,CAISEFRQGGQPQHF